The 26 T cell receptor beta chains in this list originate from one sample, sequenced in a study of blood T cell repertoires in COVID-19. TCRdb keeps only in-frame clones here, not all; method: immunoSEQ multiplex PCR. The profile shows under 200,000 clones, approximately 90% of them singletons. Sequenced sample: peripheral blood. Receptor source: a man between 60 and 70 years old with active or convalescent COVID-19.

This rearrangement joins TRBV7-3 to TRBJ2-3; weak D call: TRBD1 (6 bases). The germline V gene encodes CDR1 SGHTA and CDR2 FQGTGA. The length of the CDR3 is 16 residues. The V end lost 5 bases, the J end lost 0 bases, and 15 bases lay between the germline ends. CDR3 DNA: TGTGCCAGCAGCCCTAGTCGGGACATAAGCACAGATACGCAGTATTTT. It specifies CASSPSRDISTDTQYF.

The J gene is TRBJ1-6, the V gene TRBV6-1, with 7 bases matching TRBD1. There are 17 residues in the CDR3. With V trimmed by 4 bases and J by 2 bases, 8 bases remained unmatched. CDR1 and CDR2 from the germline V gene are MNHNS and SASEGT. Here the CDR3 reads CASSGDPTGTYNSPLHF. The CDR3 coding sequence is TGTGCCAGCAGTGGGGACCCGACAGGGACCTATAATTCACCCCTCCACTTT.

This chain connects TRBV4-1 to TRBJ1-5; perhaps TRBD1 as D (5 bases). The CDR3 sequence is 15 residues long. Trimming stripped 1 base from V and 3 bases from J, with 10 bases between. In germline, CDR1 is MGHRA, CDR2 YSYEKL. For the CDR3, the DNA is TGCGCCAGCAGCCAAGTGGGGCGGAACAATCAGCCCCAGCATTTT. Amino acids: CASSQVGRNNQPQHF.

The chain employs TRBV2 and TRBJ2-7; D is undetermined. The V end was cut by 4 bases, the J end by 3 bases, with 7 bases between. The CDR3 covers 12 residues. Germline CDR1 and CDR2: SNHLY and FYNNEI. CDR3 amino acids: CASSGEIYEQYF. The DNA of the CDR3 is TGTGCCAGCAGTGGAGAGATCTACGAGCAGTACTTC.

V usage is TRBV5-4 and J usage is TRBJ1-1; 7 nucleotides align to TRBD1. Unmatched junction bases numbered 4, after V lost 2 bases and J lost 3 bases. Germline V CDR1 and CDR2: SGHNT, YYREEE (reference sequence). The CDR3 runs to 14 residues. Here the CDR3 reads CASSFRGFHTEAFF. The CDR3 region has the DNA TGTGCCAGCAGCTTCAGGGGGTTTCACACTGAAGCTTTCTTT.

The gene calls are TRBV5-1 and TRBJ2-5; 10 bases match TRBD1. Germline CDR1 SGHRS, CDR2 YFSETQ. V gave up 2 bases and J gave up 4 bases; unmatched junction bases: 11. The CDR3 has 17 residues. CDR3 residues: CASSLVPIGQGGETQYF. The CDR3 DNA reads as TGCGCCAGCAGCTTAGTGCCTATCGGACAGGGGGGAGAGACCCAGTACTTC.

The CDR3 here is CASSLELASPTDTQYF. The CDR3 DNA reads as TGTGCCAGCAGCTTGGAACTAGCGAGCCCTACAGATACGCAGTATTTT. The gene calls are TRBV5-5 and TRBJ2-3; TRBD2 agrees at 7 bases. Germline CDR1 reads SGHKS; CDR2 reads YYEKEE (reference sequence). CDR3 size: 16 residues. The J segment lost 3 bases and the V segment lost 0 bases, leaving 7 bases of the junction unmatched.

J is TRBJ1-1 and V is TRBV11-2, with D uncertain. The CDR3 loop spans 12 amino acids. Germline V gives CDR1 SGHAT, CDR2 FQNNGV. Trimming pared 5 bases from V and 4 bases from J, leaving 8 bases between. The CDR3 DNA is TGTGCCAGCAGCGCTGACTTCACTGAAGCTTTCTTT. Amino acids: CASSADFTEAFF.

Many counts were recorded for this clone. This chain joins TRBV4-2 and TRBJ1-1; no definite D call. The ends were cut back, 2 bases at V and 0 bases at J, with 16 bases in the middle. The CDR3 length is 17 residues. Germline V gene sequence: CDR1 LGHNA, CDR2 YNFKEQ. The CDR3 DNA sequence: TGTGCCAGCAGCCAAAAAACTGGTCTGGGCGTGAACACTGAAGCTTTCTTT. Its protein is CASSQKTGLGVNTEAFF.

The V gene is TRBV7-9, the J gene TRBJ2-1; the match to TRBD2 covers 7 bases. This CDR3 region has 15 residues. V was pared by 1 base and J by 4 bases, with 4 bases of the junction left unmatched. Germline V lookup: CDR1 SEHNR, CDR2 FQNEAQ (reference sequence). CDR3 loop: CASSLDGGMYNEQFF. CDR3 in DNA: TGTGCCAGCAGCTTAGACGGGGGGATGTACAATGAGCAGTTCTTC. The variable domain in full, with the rest retrieved from reference TRBV7-9 and TRBJ2-1, is DTGVSQNPRHKITKRGQNVTFRCDPISEHNRLYWYRQTLGQGPEFLTYFQNEAQLEKSRLLSDRFSAERPKGSFSTLEIQRTEQGDSAMYLCASSLDGGMYNEQFFGPGTRLTVL.

The chain couples TRBV27 to TRBJ2-2; D possibly corresponds to TRBD1 (5 bases). CDR1 is MNHEY and CDR2 is SMNVEV in the germline V gene (reference sequence). The CDR3 loop spans 16 amino acids. The V end lost 5 bases, the J end lost 5 bases, and 18 bases lay between the germline ends. The CDR3 DNA reads TGTGCCAGCAGTATACATACAGGAAGAAGGACCGGGGAGCTGTTTTTT. It encodes CASSIHTGRRTGELFF.

On this clone itself: A read error may account for a junction end that differs from germline. V is TRBV5-1 and J is TRBJ1-6; TRBD1 might be the D (6 bases). In germline, CDR1 is SGHRS, CDR2 YFSETQ. The CDR3 spans 17 residues. CDR3 DNA: TGCGCCAGCAGATTGGACAGATCAAGCTCCTATAATTCACCCCTCCACTTT. As protein: CASRLDRSSSYNSPLHF.

V and J are TRBV21-1 and TRBJ2-2; TRBD2, the table's D call, was not compared with the DNA. TRBV21-1 is termed a pseudogene. This CDR3 region has 16 residues. The CDR3 is CASSKGRGPPGGELFF. In DNA, the CDR3 is TGTGCCAGCAGCAAAGGGCGGGGCCCACCGGGCGGGGAGCTGTTTTTT.

The rearrangement links TRBV11-2 to TRBJ2-5; the D is unclear. Germline assignment: CDR1 SGHAT and CDR2 FQNNGV. Trimming removed 3 bases at V and 2 bases at J, with 7 bases between. The CDR3 has 13 residues. CDR3 protein: CASSLGLQETQYF. CDR3 DNA sequence: TGTGCCAGCAGCTTGGGCTTACAAGAGACCCAGTACTTC.

This chain joins TRBV5-1 and TRBJ1-2; D gene unclear. V was clipped by 0 bases and J by 2 bases, with 17 bases between them. From germline, CDR1 is SGHRS and CDR2 YFSETQ. This CDR3 contains 17 residues. The CDR3 loop is CASSLAVGDIRNYGYTF. The CDR3 nucleotides are TGCGCCAGCAGCTTGGCCGTGGGAGATATTCGAAACTATGGCTACACCTTC.

This clone was recorded only once. The chain couples TRBV4-1 to TRBJ1-2; D remains ambiguous. The CDR3 totals 14 residues. CDR1 is MGHRA and CDR2 is YSYEKL in the germline V gene. The germline V and J ends were trimmed by 1 base and 0 bases, with 6 bases remaining between them. The CDR3 bases are TGCGCCAGCAGCCAAGCTACAGCTAACTATGGCTACACCTTC. Translated, it gives CASSQATANYGYTF.

The chain recombines TRBV4-1 with TRBJ1-6; 7 bases align to TRBD1. Germline CDR1 reads MGHRA; CDR2 reads YSYEKL. Trimming took 5 bases from V and 7 from J; bases not matched to a gene: 17. CDR3 length equals 18 residues. CDR3 sequence: CASSYERSGDRPNSPLHF. In DNA, the CDR3 is TGCGCCAGCAGCTACGAAAGGTCGGGGGACAGACCGAATTCACCCCTCCACTTT.

The chain has TRBV7-8 and TRBJ1-1, with D perhaps TRBD1 (6 bases). V was clipped by 0 bases and J by 8 bases, with 10 bases between them. The germline V gene encodes CDR1 SGHVS and CDR2 FQNEAQ. There are 13 residues in the CDR3. For the CDR3, the DNA is TGTGCCAGCAGCTTAGCCGGACAGCGAGAAGCTTTCTTT. It is translated as CASSLAGQREAFF.

The rearrangement uses TRBV3-1 (or the pseudogene TRBV3-2) and TRBJ1-3, with a tentative D call TRBD1 (6 bases). The CDR3 loop spans 15 amino acids. Trimming removed 4 bases from V and 4 bases from J, with 14 bases in between. The germline CDR1 and CDR2 sequences are LGHDT and YNNKEL (reference sequence). The CDR3 coding sequence is TGTGCCAGCAGCCCCCGGGGGGCCGGAGGAAACACCATATATTTT. Translated: CASSPRGAGGNTIYF.

This clone was found once. The chain uses TRBV6-5 and TRBJ1-2; D gene uncertain. V lost 8 bases and J lost 5, with 15 bases in between. Germline V gene lookup returns CDR1 MNHEY and CDR2 SVGAGI. The CDR3 sequence is 13 residues long. CDR3 DNA: TGTGCCAGCCAAGCGGATTTTAGTTATGGCTACACCTTC. Translating it yields CASQADFSYGYTF.

J is TRBJ2-3 and V is TRBV25-1; D may be TRBD2 (5 bases). The CDR3 consists of 15 residues. Per the germline V gene, CDR1 is MGHDK and CDR2 is SYGVNS. The V end lost 6 bases, the J end lost 2 bases, and 15 bases lay between the germline ends. The CDR3 spells CASSSPRGTTDTQYF. The CDR3 nucleotides read TGTGCCAGCAGCTCCCCCCGGGGAACCACAGATACGCAGTATTTT.

The rearrangement uses TRBV7-3 and TRBJ2-3; 12 bases line up with TRBD2. After removal of 5 bases from V and 6 bases from J, the junction contained 6 bases not matched to a gene. Germline CDR1 and CDR2: SGHTA and FQGTGA. This CDR3 is 15 amino acids long. CDR3 residues: CASSQSSGGADTQYF. As DNA, the CDR3 is TGTGCCAGCAGCCAGTCTAGCGGGGGGGCTGATACGCAGTATTTT.

This rearrangement joins TRBV6-5 to TRBJ1-6; D uncertain. Germline V gene sequence: CDR1 MNHEY, CDR2 SVGAGI. Trimming pared 9 bases from V and 11 bases from J, leaving 11 bases between. There are 11 residues in the CDR3. CDR3 residues: CASGGATPLHF. The CDR3 DNA follows: TGTGCCAGTGGAGGTGCGACACCCCTCCACTTT.

V gene TRBV5-6 combines with J gene TRBJ1-5; 9 bases map to TRBD1. CDR3 size: 15 residues. The V gene end was trimmed by 0 bases and the J gene end by 4 bases; junction bases not matched to a gene: 2. Germline lookup yields CDR1 SGHDT and CDR2 YYEEEE. The CDR3 reads CASSLADRGNQPQHF. The DNA of the CDR3 is TGTGCCAGCAGCTTGGCCGACAGGGGGAATCAGCCCCAGCATTTT.

The gene calls are TRBV29-1 and TRBJ2-3; 8 nucleotides line up with TRBD2. Per germline, CDR1 SQVTM and CDR2 ANQGSEA. CDR3 length: 14 amino acids. V was clipped by 8 bases and J by 6 bases; unmatched bases: 13. CDR3 sequence reads: CSSAVAGGSDTQYF. As DNA, the CDR3 is TGCAGCTCCGCGGTTGCGGGGGGTTCGGATACGCAGTATTTT.

V gene TRBV11-2 combines with J gene TRBJ1-4; D is possibly TRBD1 (5 bases). The CDR3 covers 15 residues. CDR1 and CDR2 from the germline V gene are SGHAT and FQNNGV. With 1 base removed from V and 10 bases from J, the gap between germline ends came to 16 bases. The CDR3 here is CASSLVGQRVGKLFF. In nucleotides, the CDR3 is TGTGCCAGCAGCTTAGTGGGGCAGAGAGTCGGAAAACTGTTTTTT.